The entry below describes one T cell receptor beta chain. Its target is not known. The data belong to a study of Ad26.COV2.S vaccination and SARS-CoV-2 variants. Study-wide findings and caveats: In vaccinated individuals, spike-specific CD8+ and CD4+ T cell responses reportedly displayed substantial breadth. Vaccine recipients surpassed placebo recipients in spike-specific TCR breadth.

Treatment in this sample: around 19 received Ad26.COV2.S at low or high dose, single or two shots; about 5 received placebo; per-sample allocation not given. The study sampled participants on day 63 after the first vaccine or placebo injection. This vaccine is an Ad26 vector that expresses the Wuhan-strain SARS-CoV-2 spike. The CDR3 contains 12 residues. CDR1 is GTSNPN and CDR2 is SVGIG in the germline V gene (reference sequence). Trimming left V 3 bases short and J 0 bases short, with 5 bases between. Sequencing was performed with immunoSEQ multiplex PCR; in TCRdb, only in-frame clones are kept and a portion is missing. The data show more than 400,000 clones, around 91% seen once.

The source of this sequence is a person between 18 and 65 years old who received the Ad26.COV2.S COVID-19 vaccine or a placebo. The input for sequencing was peripheral blood, taken in a trial of Ad26.COV2.S vaccine versus placebo. V is TRBV30 and J is TRBJ1-1; the D is unclear. Here the CDR3 reads CAWRQMNTEAFF. DNA for the CDR3: TGTGCCTGGAGGCAGATGAACACTGAAGCTTTCTTT.